One sample yielded the 2 T cell receptor beta chains listed below, sequenced in a study of identical twins. TCRdb re-derived calls from the 5' RACE reads in MiXCR, one entry per CDR3 protein. Of nearly 900,000 distinct CDR3 sequences listed, 9% to 15% are singletons. These data were likewise used in another study, on yellow fever vaccine responses in identical twins.

Sequencing was carried out using PBMCs. The receptors stem from a woman younger than 30 in good health.

This clonotype has more than one count but fewer than ten. V gene TRBV28 combines with J gene TRBJ1-1, with TRBD1 as a possible D gene (5 bases). With 7 bases removed from V and 4 bases from J, the gap between germline ends came to 10 bases. CDR3 length: 12 residues. Germline V gene lookup returns CDR1 MDHEN and CDR2 SYDVKM. CDR3 sequence (DNA): TGTGCCAGCAACCTAGGGGTCACTGAAGCTTTCTTT. Protein: CASNLGVTEAFF. The full variable domain, rest sourced from reference TRBV28 and TRBJ1-1, is DVKVTQSSRYLVKRTGEKVFLECVQDMDHENMFWYRQDPGLGLRLIYFSYDVKMKEKGDIPEGYSVSREKKERFSLILESASTNQTSMYLCASNLGVTEAFFGQGTRLTVV.

This clonotype occurred many times. The chain has TRBV27 and TRBJ2-5; D is ambiguous. Germline CDR1 reads MNHEY; CDR2 reads SMNVEV (reference sequence). Trimming stripped 10 bases from V and 5 bases from J, with 23 bases between. This CDR3 is built from 15 residues. The CDR3 reads CATSRRLSSYETQYF. The CDR3 DNA reads as TGTGCCACCTCCCGCCGGTTGTCTAGTTACGAGACCCAGTACTTC.